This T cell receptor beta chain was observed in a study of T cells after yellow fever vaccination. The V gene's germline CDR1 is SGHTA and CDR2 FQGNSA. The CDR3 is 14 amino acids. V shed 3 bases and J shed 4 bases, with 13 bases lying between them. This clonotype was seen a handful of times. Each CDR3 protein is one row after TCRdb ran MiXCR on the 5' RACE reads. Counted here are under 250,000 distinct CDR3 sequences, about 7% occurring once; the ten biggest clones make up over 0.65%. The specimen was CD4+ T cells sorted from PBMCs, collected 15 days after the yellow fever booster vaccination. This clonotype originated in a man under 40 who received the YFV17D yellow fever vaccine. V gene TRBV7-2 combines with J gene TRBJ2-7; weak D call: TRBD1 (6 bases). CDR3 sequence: CASSFNRDIYEQYF. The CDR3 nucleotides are TGTGCCAGCAGCTTCAACCGGGACATTTACGAGCAGTACTTC.